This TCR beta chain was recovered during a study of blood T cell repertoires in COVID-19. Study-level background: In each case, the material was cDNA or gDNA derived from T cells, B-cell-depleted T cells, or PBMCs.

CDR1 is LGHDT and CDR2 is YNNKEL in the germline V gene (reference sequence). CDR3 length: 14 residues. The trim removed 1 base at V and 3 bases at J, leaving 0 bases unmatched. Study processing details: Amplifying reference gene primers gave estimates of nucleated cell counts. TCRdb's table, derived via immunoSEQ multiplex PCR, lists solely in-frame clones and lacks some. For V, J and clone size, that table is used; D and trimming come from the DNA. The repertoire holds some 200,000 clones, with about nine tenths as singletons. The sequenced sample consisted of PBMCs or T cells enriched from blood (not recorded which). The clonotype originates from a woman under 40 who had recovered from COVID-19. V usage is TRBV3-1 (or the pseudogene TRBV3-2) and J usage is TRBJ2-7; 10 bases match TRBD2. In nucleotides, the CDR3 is TGTGCCAGCAGCCAAGGGACTAGCGGCTACGAGCAGTACTTC. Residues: CASSQGTSGYEQYF.